A single T cell receptor beta chain is shown here with its context. Antigen specificity is unknown. TCRdb analysed the 5' RACE reads with MiXCR anew, one entry per CDR3 protein. The table lists approximately 180,000 distinct CDR3 sequences, around 15% of them singletons, with roughly 2.1% in the top ten. These data belong to a study of T-cell memory formation after mild COVID-19. The CDR3 is 17 amino acids. V lost 1 base to trimming and J lost 4 bases; unmatched junction nucleotides: 13. Germline V CDR1 and CDR2: GTSNPN, SVGIG (reference sequence). Findings of the study overall: Confirmation of SARS-CoV-2 specificity was lacking for second-wave clones peaking day 37.

The clonotype comes from an adult woman who had mild COVID-19 (a few samples of this study predate the infection). Cell type and time point are not known. Sequencing input: PBMCs or a T cell subset sorted from them (not recorded which). The chain employs TRBV30 and TRBJ2-1, with TRBD1 identical over 7 bases. The CDR3 bases are TGTGCCTGGAGTGCCCGGTCAGGGGGTATGAATTACAATGAGCAGTTCTTC. This sequence encodes CAWSARSGGMNYNEQFF. The variable domain in full, completed from reference TRBV30 and TRBJ2-1, reads SQTIHQWPATLVQPVGSPLSLECTVEGTSNPNLYWYRQAAGRGLQLLFYSVGIGQISSEVPQNLSASRPQDRQFILSSKKLLLSDSGFYLCAWSARSGGMNYNEQFFGPGTRLTVL.